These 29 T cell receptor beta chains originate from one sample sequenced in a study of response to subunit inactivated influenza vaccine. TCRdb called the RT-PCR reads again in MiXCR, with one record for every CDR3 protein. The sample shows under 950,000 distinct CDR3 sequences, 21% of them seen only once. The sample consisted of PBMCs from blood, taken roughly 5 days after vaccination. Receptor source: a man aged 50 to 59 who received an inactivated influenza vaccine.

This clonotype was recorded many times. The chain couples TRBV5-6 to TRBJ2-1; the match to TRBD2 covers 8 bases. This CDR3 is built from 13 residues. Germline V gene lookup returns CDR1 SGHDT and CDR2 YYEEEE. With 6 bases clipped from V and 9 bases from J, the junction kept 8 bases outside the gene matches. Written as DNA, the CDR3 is TGTGCCAGCACTGCTAGCGGGCTAGGTGAGCAGTTCTTC. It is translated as CASTASGLGEQFF.

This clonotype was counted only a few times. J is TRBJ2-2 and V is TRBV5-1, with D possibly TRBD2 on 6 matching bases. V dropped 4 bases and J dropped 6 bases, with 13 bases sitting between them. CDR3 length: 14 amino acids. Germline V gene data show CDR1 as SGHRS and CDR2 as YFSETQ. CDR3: CASSSPGRSGELFF. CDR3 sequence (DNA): TGCGCCAGCAGCAGCCCGGGGAGGTCCGGGGAGCTGTTTTTT.

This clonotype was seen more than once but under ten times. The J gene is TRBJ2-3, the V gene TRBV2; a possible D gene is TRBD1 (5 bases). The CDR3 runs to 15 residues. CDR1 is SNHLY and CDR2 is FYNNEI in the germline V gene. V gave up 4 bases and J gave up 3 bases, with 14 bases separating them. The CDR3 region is CASSVGARKTDTQYF. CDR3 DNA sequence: TGTGCCAGCAGTGTAGGGGCACGGAAGACAGATACGCAGTATTTT. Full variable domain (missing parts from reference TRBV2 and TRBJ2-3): EPEVTQTPSHQVTQMGQEVILRCVPISNHLYFYWYRQILGQKVEFLVSFYNNEISEKSEIFDDQFSVERPDGSNFTLKIRSTKLEDSAMYFCASSVGARKTDTQYFGPGTRLTVL.

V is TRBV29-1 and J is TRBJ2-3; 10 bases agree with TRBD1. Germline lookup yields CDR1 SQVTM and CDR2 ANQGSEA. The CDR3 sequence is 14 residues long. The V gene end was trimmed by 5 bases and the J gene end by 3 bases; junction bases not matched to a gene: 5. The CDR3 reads CSVQRDRGTDTQYF. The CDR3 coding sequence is TGCAGCGTTCAACGGGACAGGGGTACAGATACGCAGTATTTT.

The CDR3 protein is CASSLGRTRQETQYF. CDR3 bases: TGTGCCAGCAGTTTAGGCCGGACTCGCCAAGAGACCCAGTACTTC. The chain employs TRBV12-3 or TRBV12-4 and TRBJ2-5, with a possible D match to TRBD2 (5 bases). The length of the CDR3 is 15 residues. Trimming removed 1 base from V and 1 base from J, with 10 bases in between.

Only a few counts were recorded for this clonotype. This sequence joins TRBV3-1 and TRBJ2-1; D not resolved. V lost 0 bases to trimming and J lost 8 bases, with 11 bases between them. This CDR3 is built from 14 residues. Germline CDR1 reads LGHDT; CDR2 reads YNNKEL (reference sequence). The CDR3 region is CASSQDYKGYEQFF. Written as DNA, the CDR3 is TGTGCCAGCAGCCAAGATTATAAAGGTTATGAGCAGTTCTTC.

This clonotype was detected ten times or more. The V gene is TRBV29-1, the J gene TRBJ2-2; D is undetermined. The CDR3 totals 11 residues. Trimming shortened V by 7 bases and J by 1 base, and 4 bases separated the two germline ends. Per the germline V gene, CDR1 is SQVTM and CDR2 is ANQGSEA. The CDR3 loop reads CSGQNTGELFF. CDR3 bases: TGCAGCGGTCAGAACACCGGGGAGCTGTTTTTT.

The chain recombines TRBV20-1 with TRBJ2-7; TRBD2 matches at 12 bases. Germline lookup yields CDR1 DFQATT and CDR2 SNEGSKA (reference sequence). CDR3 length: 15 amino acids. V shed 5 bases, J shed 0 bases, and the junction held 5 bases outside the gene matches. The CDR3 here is CSAWTSGTGSYEQYF. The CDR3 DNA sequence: TGCAGTGCTTGGACTAGCGGGACTGGCTCCTACGAGCAGTACTTC.

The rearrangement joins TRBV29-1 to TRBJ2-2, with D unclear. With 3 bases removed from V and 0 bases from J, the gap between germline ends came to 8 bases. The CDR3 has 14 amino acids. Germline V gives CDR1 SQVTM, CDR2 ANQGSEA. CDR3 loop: CSVEAESNTGELFF. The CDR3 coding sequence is TGCAGCGTTGAGGCGGAATCGAACACCGGGGAGCTGTTTTTT.

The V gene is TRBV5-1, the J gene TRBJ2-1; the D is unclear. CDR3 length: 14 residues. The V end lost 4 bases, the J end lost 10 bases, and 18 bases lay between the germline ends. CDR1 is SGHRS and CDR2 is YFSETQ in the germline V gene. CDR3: CASSQTKADGEQFF. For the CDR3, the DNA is TGCGCCAGCAGCCAAACGAAGGCTGATGGCGAGCAGTTCTTC.

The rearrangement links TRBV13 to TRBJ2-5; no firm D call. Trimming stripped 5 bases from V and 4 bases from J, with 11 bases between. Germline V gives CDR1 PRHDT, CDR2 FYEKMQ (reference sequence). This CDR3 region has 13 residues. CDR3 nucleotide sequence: TGTGCCAGCAGCAAGTATACCGGAGAGACCCAGTACTTC. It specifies CASSKYTGETQYF. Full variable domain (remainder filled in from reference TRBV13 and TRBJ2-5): AAGVIQSPRHLIKEKRETATLKCYPIPRHDTVYWYQQGPGQDPQFLISFYEKMQSDKGSIPDRFSAQQFSDYHSELNMSSLELGDSALYFCASSKYTGETQYFGPGTRLLVL.

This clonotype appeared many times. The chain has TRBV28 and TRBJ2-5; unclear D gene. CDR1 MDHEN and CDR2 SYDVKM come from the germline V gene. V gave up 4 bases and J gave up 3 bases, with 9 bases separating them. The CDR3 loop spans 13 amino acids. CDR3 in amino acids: CASSSGSKETQYF. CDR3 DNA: TGTGCCAGCAGTTCGGGCAGTAAAGAGACCCAGTACTTC.

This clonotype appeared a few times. For the CDR3, the DNA is TGTGCCAGCAGCTCCATCCCTCAGGGGATTACTAACTATGGCTACACCTTC. This sequence encodes CASSSIPQGITNYGYTF. This chain uses TRBV12-3 or TRBV12-4 with TRBJ1-2, with D possibly matching TRBD1 (6 bases). V was pared by 6 bases and J by 0 bases, with 20 bases between. The CDR3 totals 17 residues.

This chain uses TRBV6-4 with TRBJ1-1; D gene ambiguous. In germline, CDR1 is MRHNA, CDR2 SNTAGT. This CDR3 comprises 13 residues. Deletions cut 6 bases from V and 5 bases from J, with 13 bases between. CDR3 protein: CASSANRRTEAFF. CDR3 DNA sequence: TGTGCCAGCAGCGCCAACCGACGGACTGAAGCTTTCTTT.

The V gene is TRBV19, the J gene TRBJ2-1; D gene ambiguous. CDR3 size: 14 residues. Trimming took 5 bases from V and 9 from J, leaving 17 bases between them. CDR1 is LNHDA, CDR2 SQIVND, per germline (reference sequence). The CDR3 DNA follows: TGTGCCAGTAGTTTCTCCCCTTCCGGGTCTGAGCAGTTCTTC. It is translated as CASSFSPSGSEQFF. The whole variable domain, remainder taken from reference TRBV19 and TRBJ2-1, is DGGITQSPKYLFRKEGQNVTLSCEQNLNHDAMYWYRQDPGQGLRLIYYSQIVNDFQKGDIAEGYSVSREKKESFPLTVTSAQKNPTAFYLCASSFSPSGSEQFFGPGTRLTVL.

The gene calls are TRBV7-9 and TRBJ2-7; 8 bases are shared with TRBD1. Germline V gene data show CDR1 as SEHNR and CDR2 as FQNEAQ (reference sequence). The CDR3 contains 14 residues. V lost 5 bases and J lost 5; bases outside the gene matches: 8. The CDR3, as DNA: TGTGCCAGCAGCCCGCAGGGGGCTATTCACGAGCAGTACTTC. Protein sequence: CASSPQGAIHEQYF.

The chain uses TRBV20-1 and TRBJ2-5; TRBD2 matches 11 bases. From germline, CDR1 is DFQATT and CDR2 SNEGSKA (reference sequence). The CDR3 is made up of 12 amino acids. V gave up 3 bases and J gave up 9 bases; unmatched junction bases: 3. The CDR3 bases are TGCAGTGCTAGGATTAGCGGGAGGGCCCAGTACTTC. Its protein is CSARISGRAQYF.

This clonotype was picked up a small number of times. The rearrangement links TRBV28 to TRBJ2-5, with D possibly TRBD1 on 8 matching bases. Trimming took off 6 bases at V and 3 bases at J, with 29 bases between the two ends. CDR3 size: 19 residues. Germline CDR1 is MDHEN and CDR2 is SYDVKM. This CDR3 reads CASRPPGLYIQGGKETQYF. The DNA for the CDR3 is TGTGCCAGCAGGCCACCGGGTCTGTACATACAGGGGGGGAAAGAGACCCAGTACTTC.

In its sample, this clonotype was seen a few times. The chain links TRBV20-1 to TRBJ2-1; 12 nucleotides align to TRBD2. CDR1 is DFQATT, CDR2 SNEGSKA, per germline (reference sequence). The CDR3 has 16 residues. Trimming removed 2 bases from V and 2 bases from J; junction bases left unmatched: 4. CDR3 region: CSARHLAGGTYNEQFF. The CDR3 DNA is TGCAGTGCTAGACACCTAGCGGGAGGGACCTACAATGAGCAGTTCTTC.

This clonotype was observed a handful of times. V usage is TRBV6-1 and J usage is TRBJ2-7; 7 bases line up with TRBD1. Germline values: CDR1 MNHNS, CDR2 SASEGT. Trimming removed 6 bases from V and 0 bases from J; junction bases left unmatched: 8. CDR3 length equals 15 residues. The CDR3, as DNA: TGTGCCAGCAGAGACACCTGGGACAGCTCCTACGAGCAGTACTTC. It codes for CASRDTWDSSYEQYF.

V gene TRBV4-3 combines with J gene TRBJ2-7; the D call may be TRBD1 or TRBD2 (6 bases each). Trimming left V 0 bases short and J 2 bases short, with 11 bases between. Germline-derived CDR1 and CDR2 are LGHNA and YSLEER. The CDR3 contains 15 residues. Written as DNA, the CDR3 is TGCGCCAGCAGCCAAGACAGGGGAGGACCCTACGAGCAGTACTTC. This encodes CASSQDRGGPYEQYF.

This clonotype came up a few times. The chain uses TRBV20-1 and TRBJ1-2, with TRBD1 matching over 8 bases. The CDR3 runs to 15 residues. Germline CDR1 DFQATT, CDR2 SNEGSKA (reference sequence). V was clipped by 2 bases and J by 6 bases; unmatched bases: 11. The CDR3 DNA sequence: TGCAGTGCTAGACGCTCGCCGACAGGGGAGGATGGCTACACCTTC. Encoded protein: CSARRSPTGEDGYTF.

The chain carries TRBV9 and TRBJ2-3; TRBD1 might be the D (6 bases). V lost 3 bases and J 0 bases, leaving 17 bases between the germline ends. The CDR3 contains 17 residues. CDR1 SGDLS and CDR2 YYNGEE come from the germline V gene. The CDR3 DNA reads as TGTGCCAGCAGCGCCCGTATAGGGCAGGGGAGCACAGATACGCAGTATTTT. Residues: CASSARIGQGSTDTQYF.

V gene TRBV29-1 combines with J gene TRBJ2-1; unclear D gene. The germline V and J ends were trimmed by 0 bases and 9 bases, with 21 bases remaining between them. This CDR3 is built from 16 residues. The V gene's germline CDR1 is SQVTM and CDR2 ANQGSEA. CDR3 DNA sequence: TGCAGCGTTGAAGATCCGCAAGGGCTCGGTCAAGTTGAGCAGTTCTTC. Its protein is CSVEDPQGLGQVEQFF.

The CDR3 sequence: CASSFGSDNEQFF. CDR3 in DNA: TGTGCCAGCAGTTTCGGGAGTGACAATGAGCAGTTCTTC. The J gene is TRBJ2-1, the V gene TRBV27; possible D gene TRBD2, 6 bases. Germline V gives CDR1 MNHEY, CDR2 SMNVEV (reference sequence). V was clipped by 3 bases and J by 5 bases, with 8 bases between them. There are 13 residues in the CDR3.

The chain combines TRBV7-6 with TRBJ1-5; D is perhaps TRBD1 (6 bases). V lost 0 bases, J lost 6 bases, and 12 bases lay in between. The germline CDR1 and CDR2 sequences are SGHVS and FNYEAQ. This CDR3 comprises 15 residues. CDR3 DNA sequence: TGTGCCAGCAGCTTAGCGCCAGGGGTGGGTCAGCCCCAGCATTTT. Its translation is CASSLAPGVGQPQHF.

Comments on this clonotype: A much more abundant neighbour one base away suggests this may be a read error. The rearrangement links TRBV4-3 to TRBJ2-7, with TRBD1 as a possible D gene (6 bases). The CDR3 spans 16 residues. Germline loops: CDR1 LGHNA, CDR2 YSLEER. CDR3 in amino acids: CASRQGVAGASYEQYF. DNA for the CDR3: TGCGCCAGCAGACAAGGGGTGGCAGGGGCCTCCTACGAGCAGTACTTC.

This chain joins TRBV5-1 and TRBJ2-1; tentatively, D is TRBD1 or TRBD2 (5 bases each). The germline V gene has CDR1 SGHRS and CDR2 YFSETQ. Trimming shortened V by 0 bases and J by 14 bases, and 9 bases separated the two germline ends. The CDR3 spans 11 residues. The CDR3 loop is CASSLGGEKFF. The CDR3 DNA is TGCGCCAGCAGCTTGGGAGGGGAAAAGTTCTTC.

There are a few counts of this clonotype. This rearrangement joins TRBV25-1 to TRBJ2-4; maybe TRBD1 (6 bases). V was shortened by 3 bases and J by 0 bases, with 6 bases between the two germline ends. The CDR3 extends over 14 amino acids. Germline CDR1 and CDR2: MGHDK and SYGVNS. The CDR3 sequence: CASSETGAKNIQYF. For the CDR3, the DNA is TGTGCCAGCAGTGAGACAGGAGCCAAAAACATTCAGTACTTC.